These 11 T cell receptor beta chains share one sample of origin, sequenced in a study of identical twins. TCRdb independently ran MiXCR on the 5' RACE reads; one entry per CDR3 protein. The profile covers roughly 1.6 million distinct CDR3 sequences, with about 30% appearing a single time and more than 0.25% taken by the ten largest. Sequencing was carried out using cord blood. Receptors originate from a newborn girl in good health.

As to this clonotype: At one end, the junction sequence differs from germline, possibly due to a read error. The rearrangement links TRBV7-9 to TRBJ1-2, with D unresolved. Germline CDR1 reads SEHNR; CDR2 reads FQNEAQ (reference sequence). This CDR3 has 10 residues. CDR3 amino acids: CASSLEVLAF. CDR3 nucleotides: TGTGCCAGCAGCTTAGAGGTTCTCGCCTTC. The full variable domain, with the rest looked up from reference TRBV7-9 and TRBJ1-2, is DTGVSQNPRHKITKRGQNVTFRCDPISEHNRLYWYRQTLGQGPEFLTYFQNEAQLEKSRLLSDRFSAERPKGSFSTLEIQRTEQGDSAMYLCASSLEVLAFGSGTRLTVV.

This chain links TRBV3-1 with TRBJ2-5, with D tentatively TRBD1 (7 bases). Judging by the DNA end, TRBJ2-7 fits better; the J call may be wrong. CDR1 LGHDT and CDR2 YNNKEL come from the germline V gene (reference sequence). This CDR3 has 19 residues. Here the CDR3 reads CASSQDSGTPGDSPYEQYF. The CDR3 DNA reads TGTGCCAGCAGCCAAGATTCGGGGACGCCGGGGGACAGTCCCTACGAGCAGTACTTC.

V usage is TRBV30 and J usage is TRBJ1-2; no definite D call. V lost 6 bases and J 2 bases, leaving 16 bases between the germline ends. In germline, CDR1 is GTSNPN, CDR2 SVGIG (reference sequence). This CDR3 contains 14 residues. The CDR3 sequence is CACLRRSHNYGYTF. The CDR3, as DNA: TGTGCCTGCCTTAGAAGATCCCACAACTATGGCTACACCTTC.

The chain combines TRBV12-3 or TRBV12-4 with TRBJ2-2; TRBD2 agrees at 11 bases. Trimming at V came to 6 bases and at J to 0 bases, leaving 6 bases not matched to a gene. The CDR3 is 17 amino acids. The CDR3 protein is CASRPSGGIANTGELFF. The CDR3 DNA sequence: TGTGCCAGCAGACCTAGCGGGGGGATCGCGAACACCGGGGAGCTGTTTTTT.

The CDR3 is CASSLGSGRRSYEQYF. The CDR3 DNA follows: TGTGCCAGCAGTTTAGGTAGCGGTCGCCGCAGCTACGAGCAGTACTTC. The J gene is TRBJ2-7, the V gene TRBV12-3 or TRBV12-4, with TRBD2 as a possible D gene (6 bases). V was trimmed by 1 base and J by 3 bases, leaving 16 bases between them. This CDR3 has 16 amino acids.

Remarks on this clonotype: Germline is not matched at one junction end, which may reflect a read error. The chain is built from TRBV5-1 and TRBJ2-1, with D unresolved. Germline V gives CDR1 SGHRS, CDR2 YFSETQ. The CDR3 covers 13 residues. The CDR3 DNA sequence: TGCGCCAGCAGCTTGGGGATTATTGATGAGCGGTTCTTC. Translating it yields CASSLGIIDERFF.

At least ten counts were recorded for this clonotype. The chain links TRBV12-3 or TRBV12-4 to TRBJ2-5; 11 bases fit TRBD2. The CDR3 runs 15 residues. V gave up 6 bases and J gave up 2 bases; unmatched junction bases: 5. In nucleotides, the CDR3 is TGTGCCAGCAGAAGACTAGCGGGGACACAAGAGACCCAGTACTTC. It translates to CASRRLAGTQETQYF.

This clonotype was counted between two and nine times. V and J are TRBV7-9 and TRBJ1-5; TRBD1 might be the D (5 bases). Germline CDR1 reads SEHNR; CDR2 reads FQNEAQ (reference sequence). Trimming removed 4 bases from V and 8 bases from J, with 9 bases in between. The CDR3 runs to 12 residues. The CDR3 reads CASSSQGKPQHF. Written as DNA, the CDR3 is TGTGCCAGCAGCTCCCAGGGTAAGCCCCAGCATTTT.

V is TRBV6-1 and J is TRBJ1-5; D perhaps matches TRBD1 (5 bases). CDR3 size: 13 residues. Germline V gene data show CDR1 as MNHNS and CDR2 as SASEGT. Trimming left V 3 bases short and J 6 bases short, with 9 bases between. The CDR3 loop reads CASSEVGAQPQHF. The CDR3 DNA reads TGTGCCAGCAGTGAGGTAGGGGCTCAGCCCCAGCATTTT.

As regards this clonotype: Germline is not matched at one junction end, which may reflect a read error. V usage is TRBV6-1 and J usage is TRBJ2-7; TRBD2 is a possible D gene (6 bases). Germline V gene lookup returns CDR1 MNHNS and CDR2 SASEGT. This CDR3 is 16 amino acids long. The CDR3 sequence is CASSDGGSPRVYERYF. The CDR3 DNA is TGTGCCAGCAGTGACGGAGGGAGTCCTCGCGTCTACGAGCGGTACTTC.

The chain combines TRBV27 with TRBJ1-6; no clear D gene. The CDR3 is 14 amino acids. V shed 5 bases and J shed 6 bases, with 11 bases lying between them. The V gene's germline CDR1 is MNHEY and CDR2 SMNVEV (reference sequence). CDR3 sequence (DNA): TGTGCCAGCAGTGTGAGGAGCCCTAATTCACCCCTCCACTTT. This encodes CASSVRSPNSPLHF.